These 23 T cell receptor beta chains were sequenced from one sample in a study of blood T cell repertoires in COVID-19. Libraries were prepared by immunoSEQ multiplex PCR; TCRdb keeps only in-frame clonotypes and omits some of them. The table records about 120,000 clones, more than 80% of them present only once. Sequencing input: peripheral blood. The receptor set was obtained from a middle-aged woman with acute or convalescent COVID-19.

The chain carries TRBV14 and TRBJ2-7; 10 nucleotides line up with TRBD1. Unmatched junction bases numbered 7, after V lost 4 bases and J lost 4 bases. This CDR3 has 15 residues. Germline V gene lookup returns CDR1 SGHDN and CDR2 FVKESK. For the CDR3, the DNA is TGTGCCAGCAGCCTCGGACAGGGGGTAGGATACGAGCAGTACTTC. Translation gives CASSLGQGVGYEQYF. Filled out from reference TRBV14 and TRBJ2-7, the complete variable domain reads EAGVTQFPSHSVIEKGQTVTLRCDPISGHDNLYWYRRVMGKEIKFLLHFVKESKQDESGMPNNRFLAERTGGTYSTLKVQPAELEDSGVYFCASSLGQGVGYEQYFGPGTRLTVT.

The genes are TRBV7-2 and TRBJ2-7, with a tentative D call TRBD2 (7 bases). From germline, CDR1 is SGHTA and CDR2 FQGNSA. The CDR3 spans 13 residues. CDR3 nucleotides: TGTTCTTTTGGGCGGGGGACAACCTACGAGCAGTACTTC. This gives the protein CSFGRGTTYEQYF.

The rearrangement uses TRBV3-1 (or the pseudogene TRBV3-2) and TRBJ1-1, with D perhaps matching TRBD1 (5 bases). CDR3 length: 14 amino acids. Germline V gene data show CDR1 as LGHDT and CDR2 as YNNKEL (reference sequence). V was cut by 1 base and J by 6 bases, with 12 bases left in between. CDR3 DNA sequence: TGTGCCAGCAGCCAAGGGGGACGGGGGGCTGAAGCTTTCTTT. As protein: CASSQGGRGAEAFF.

The chain joins TRBV7-9 to TRBJ1-1, with 8 bases fitting TRBD1. CDR3 size: 14 residues. Unmatched junction bases numbered 8, after V lost 10 bases and J lost 1 base. Germline V gives CDR1 SEHNR, CDR2 FQNEAQ (reference sequence). CDR3 protein: CAIQGALWNTEAFF. In DNA, the CDR3 is TGTGCCATCCAGGGGGCACTCTGGAACACTGAAGCTTTCTTT.

The gene calls are TRBV7-3 and TRBJ2-1; 7 bases are shared with TRBD2. Germline V gene sequence: CDR1 SGHTA, CDR2 FQGTGA. This CDR3 spans 14 amino acids. V lost 6 bases, J lost 7 bases, and 9 bases stayed unmatched. The CDR3 DNA reads TGTGCCAGCAGTTGGGGCACTAGCGCAAATGAGCAGTTCTTC. Translation: CASSWGTSANEQFF.

The chain uses TRBV12-3 or TRBV12-4 and TRBJ1-4, with D unclear. V dropped 5 bases and J dropped 3 bases, with 4 bases sitting between them. The CDR3 runs to 12 residues. The CDR3 sequence is CASSGSNEKLFF. The CDR3 region has the DNA TGTGCCAGCAGTGGCTCTAATGAAAAACTGTTTTTT.

In DNA, the CDR3 is TGTGCCAGCAGTCCGTTCTGGGGCAGGTACGAGCAGTACTTC. Residues: CASSPFWGRYEQYF. The chain has TRBV27 and TRBJ2-7; possible D gene TRBD1, 5 bases. Germline V gives CDR1 MNHEY, CDR2 SMNVEV (reference sequence). Trimming took 5 bases from V and 4 from J, leaving 15 bases between them. The CDR3 is 14 amino acids.

The CDR3 sequence is CASSISGDTLYGYTF. For the CDR3, the DNA is TGTGCCAGTAGTATATCAGGGGACACCCTCTATGGCTACACCTTC. The rearrangement uses TRBV19 and TRBJ1-2; the D gene is possibly TRBD1 (6 bases). V lost 2 bases and J lost 4, with 14 bases in between. The CDR3 contains 15 residues. Germline V gives CDR1 LNHDA, CDR2 SQIVND (reference sequence).

V usage is TRBV5-4 and J usage is TRBJ2-7; TRBD2 might be the D (6 bases). Trimming took off 4 bases at V and 0 bases at J, with 14 bases between the two ends. Germline values: CDR1 SGHNT, CDR2 YYREEE (reference sequence). This CDR3 region has 15 residues. The CDR3 nucleotides read TGTGCCAGCAGCCCATGGCGCGGGGCCTCCTACGAGCAGTACTTC. Amino acids: CASSPWRGASYEQYF.

This chain uses TRBV6-1 with TRBJ1-3, with D uncertain. CDR1 and CDR2 (germline): MNHNS, SASEGT. CDR3 length equals 13 residues. Trimming cost V 1 base and J 8 bases, with 9 bases left between them. CDR3 in amino acids: CASSEGPTYTIYF. CDR3 coding DNA: TGTGCCAGCAGTGAAGGGCCCACCTACACCATATATTTT.

In this sample, this clone turned up a few times. This sequence joins TRBV4-1 and TRBJ1-2; maybe TRBD1 (6 bases). The CDR3 consists of 15 residues. Germline-derived CDR1 and CDR2 are MGHRA and YSYEKL. Trimming cost V 1 base and J 3 bases, with 12 bases left between them. The CDR3 nucleotides are TGCGCCAGCAGCCAAGCACAGGGATGGGACTATGGCTACACCTTC. This translates into CASSQAQGWDYGYTF.

The chain is built from TRBV20-1 and TRBJ2-7; no clear D gene. Trimming removed 4 bases at V and 2 bases at J, with 6 bases between. CDR3 length equals 11 residues. Germline CDR1 DFQATT, CDR2 SNEGSKA (reference sequence). The CDR3 is CSATATYEQYF. The CDR3 coding sequence is TGCAGTGCTACCGCGACCTACGAGCAGTACTTC.

This clone was counted a single time. The V and J genes are TRBV5-1 and TRBJ1-1, with 7 bases lining up with TRBD1. The J segment lost 10 bases and the V segment lost 0 bases, leaving 0 bases of the junction unmatched. CDR3 size: 11 residues. Germline values: CDR1 SGHRS, CDR2 YFSETQ. CDR3 nucleotide sequence: TGCGCCAGCAGCTTGGGACAGGGAGCTTTCTTT. Translated, it gives CASSLGQGAFF.

The chain uses TRBV18 and TRBJ1-2; D ambiguous. The CDR3 has 14 residues. V shed 0 bases and J shed 4 bases, with 9 bases lying between them. CDR1 is KGHSH and CDR2 is LQKENI in the germline V gene. The CDR3, as DNA: TGTGCCAGCTCACCACCGGCGCGGATCTATGGCTACACCTTC. It specifies CASSPPARIYGYTF.

This clone rates as medium-sized. The gene calls are TRBV5-4 and TRBJ1-2; perhaps TRBD1 as D (6 bases). Germline CDR1 and CDR2: SGHNT and YYREEE (reference sequence). V lost 4 bases and J 3 bases, leaving 16 bases between the germline ends. The CDR3 sequence is 15 residues long. CDR3 nucleotide sequence: TGTGCCAGCAGCAGTATGACAGGAGCAGACTATGGCTACACCTTC. It is translated as CASSSMTGADYGYTF.

This chain links TRBV18 with TRBJ2-3; a weak D match, TRBD2 (6 bases). Germline CDR1 is KGHSH and CDR2 is LQKENI. V was clipped by 0 bases and J by 3 bases, with 10 bases between them. The CDR3 extends over 15 amino acids. The DNA for the CDR3 is TGTGCCAGCTCACCACCGGCGGGGAGGACAGATACGCAGTATTTT. Encoded protein: CASSPPAGRTDTQYF.

The chain employs TRBV2 and TRBJ2-7; D is unclear. This CDR3 has 11 residues. Trimming took 7 bases from V and 3 from J, leaving 7 bases between them. Germline V gene lookup returns CDR1 SNHLY and CDR2 FYNNEI. In DNA form, the CDR3 reads TGTGCCAGCACCCGTCTCTACGAGCAGTACTTC. Its translation: CASTRLYEQYF. Variable domain in full (rest from reference TRBV2 and TRBJ2-7): EPEVTQTPSHQVTQMGQEVILRCVPISNHLYFYWYRQILGQKVEFLVSFYNNEISEKSEIFDDQFSVERPDGSNFTLKIRSTKLEDSAMYFCASTRLYEQYFGPGTRLTVT.

This chain connects TRBV6-5 to TRBJ1-1; 8 nucleotides line up with TRBD1. The CDR3 is 13 amino acids. J lost 4 bases, V lost 7 bases, and 5 bases had no gene match. Germline-derived CDR1 and CDR2 are MNHEY and SVGAGI. The CDR3 DNA reads as TGTGCCAGCAAACCAGGGGGCGGCACTGAAGCTTTCTTT. Protein product: CASKPGGGTEAFF.

This clone was seen just once. Here the CDR3 DNA reads TGTGCCAGCTCACCACCGGGGCAGGGGAGCTACGAGCAGTACTTC. Its protein product is CASSPPGQGSYEQYF. The rearrangement uses TRBV18 and TRBJ2-7; maybe TRBD1 (6 bases). There are 15 residues in the CDR3. The ends were cut back, 0 bases at V and 3 bases at J, with 12 bases in the middle. The germline V gene encodes CDR1 KGHSH and CDR2 LQKENI.

The J gene is TRBJ2-6, the V gene TRBV5-1; possible D gene TRBD1, 5 bases. This CDR3 is 18 amino acids long. CDR1 and CDR2 (germline): SGHRS, YFSETQ. Trimming left V 2 bases short and J 0 bases short, with 15 bases between. The CDR3 is CASSFVDSSFSGANVLTF. The DNA for the CDR3 is TGCGCCAGCAGCTTTGTAGACAGTTCTTTCTCTGGGGCCAACGTCCTGACTTTC.

This clone was seen more than once but under ten times. V and J are TRBV27 and TRBJ2-1; a weak D match, TRBD1 (6 bases). CDR1 and CDR2 from the germline V gene are MNHEY and SMNVEV (reference sequence). This CDR3 comprises 13 residues. V lost 3 bases to trimming and J lost 9 bases, with 12 bases between them. The CDR3 region is CASSFSGTLEQFF. The CDR3, as DNA: TGTGCCAGCAGTTTTTCCGGGACACTTGAGCAGTTCTTC.

The chain joins TRBV9 to TRBJ1-1, with 8 bases fitting TRBD1. The length of the CDR3 is 15 residues. Germline CDR1 SGDLS, CDR2 YYNGEE. V shed 4 bases, J shed 1 base, and the junction held 6 bases outside the gene matches. CDR3 in amino acids: CASSFAGTGNTEAFF. In nucleotides, the CDR3 is TGTGCCAGCAGCTTCGCCGGGACAGGGAACACTGAAGCTTTCTTT.

This clone was seen just once. The genes are TRBV7-2 and TRBJ2-7; 10 nucleotides agree with TRBD2. This CDR3 is 16 amino acids long. With V trimmed by 0 bases and J by 2 bases, 4 bases remained unmatched. The germline V gene encodes CDR1 SGHTA and CDR2 FQGNSA. The CDR3 region is CASSLASGGAAYEQYF. The CDR3 nucleotides read TGTGCCAGCAGCTTAGCCAGCGGGGGGGCCGCCTACGAGCAGTACTTC.